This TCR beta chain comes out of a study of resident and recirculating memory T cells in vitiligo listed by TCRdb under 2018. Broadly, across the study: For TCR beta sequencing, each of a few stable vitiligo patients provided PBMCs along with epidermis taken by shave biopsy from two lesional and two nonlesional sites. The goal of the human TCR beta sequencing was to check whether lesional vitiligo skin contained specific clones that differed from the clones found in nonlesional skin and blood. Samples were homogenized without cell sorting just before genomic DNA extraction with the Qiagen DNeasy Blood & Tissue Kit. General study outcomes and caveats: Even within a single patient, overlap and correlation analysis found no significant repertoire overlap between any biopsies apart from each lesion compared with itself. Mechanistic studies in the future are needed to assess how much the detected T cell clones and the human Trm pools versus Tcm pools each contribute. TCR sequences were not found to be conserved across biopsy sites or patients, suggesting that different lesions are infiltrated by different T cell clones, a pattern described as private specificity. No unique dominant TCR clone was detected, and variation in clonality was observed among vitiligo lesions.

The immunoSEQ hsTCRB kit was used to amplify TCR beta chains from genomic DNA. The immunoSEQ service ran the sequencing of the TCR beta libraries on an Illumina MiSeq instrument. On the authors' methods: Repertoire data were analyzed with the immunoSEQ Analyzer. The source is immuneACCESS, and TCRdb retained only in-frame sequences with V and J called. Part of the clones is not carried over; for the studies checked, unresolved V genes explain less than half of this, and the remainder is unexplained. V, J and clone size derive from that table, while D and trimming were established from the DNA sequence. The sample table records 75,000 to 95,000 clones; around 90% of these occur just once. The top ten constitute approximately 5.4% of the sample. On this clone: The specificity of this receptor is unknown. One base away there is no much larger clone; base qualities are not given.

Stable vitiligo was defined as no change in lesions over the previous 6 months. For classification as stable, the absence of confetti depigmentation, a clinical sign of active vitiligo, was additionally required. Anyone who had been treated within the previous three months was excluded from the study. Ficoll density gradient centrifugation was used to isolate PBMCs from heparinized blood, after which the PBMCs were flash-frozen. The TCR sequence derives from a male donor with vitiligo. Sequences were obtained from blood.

The CDR3 is CASSWGDGAYEQYF. The sequenced DNA is TGTGCCAGCAGTTGGGGAGACGGAGCCTACGAGCAGTACTTC. The chain is assembled from TRBV6-5 and TRBJ2-7, and possibly TRBD2, on 5 matching bases. Via the germline V gene, CDR1 is MNHEY and CDR2 SVGAGI. At the junction V is shortened by 4 bases and J by 2 bases, with 12 bases in between. The CDR3 goes from the cysteine to the phenylalanine over 14 residues. Left in the record is the CDR3 DNA by itself, 42 bases read in frame from the first base.